The next 18 T cell receptor beta chains were all read from a single sample in a study of T cells after yellow fever vaccination. Each CDR3 protein is one row after TCRdb ran MiXCR on the 5' RACE reads. The data contain about 85,000 distinct CDR3 sequences, roughly 14% of them singletons. This material consisted of CD8+ T cells not binding an NS4B(214-222) dextramer, sorted from PBMCs, taken approximately 22 days after the first yellow fever vaccination. The receptors originated from a man aged 18 to 35 who received the YFV17D yellow fever vaccine.

There are a few counts of this clonotype. V gene TRBV12-3 or TRBV12-4 combines with J gene TRBJ2-1, with D uncertain. The CDR3 is 11 amino acids. The V end was cut by 6 bases, the J end by 8 bases, with 8 bases between. The CDR3 bases are TGTGCCAGCAGCCTCTCCCATGAGCAGTTCTTC. Translated: CASSLSHEQFF.

Only a few counts were recorded for this clonotype. The chain combines TRBV3-1 with TRBJ2-3; a possible D gene is TRBD2 (6 bases). V lost 0 bases, J lost 4 bases, and 11 bases lay in between. The CDR3 totals 15 residues. Per the germline V gene, CDR1 is LGHDT and CDR2 is YNNKEL (reference sequence). The CDR3 bases are TGTGCCAGCAGCCAAGACTGGGGGGTCTCAGATACGCAGTATTTT. It is translated as CASSQDWGVSDTQYF.

In its sample, this clonotype was seen a few times. V and J are TRBV5-1 and TRBJ1-1; possibly TRBD1 for D (6 bases). The CDR3 consists of 14 residues. V shed 1 base and J shed 4 bases, with 11 bases lying between them. Germline CDR1 is SGHRS and CDR2 is YFSETQ. This CDR3 reads CASSLWGPSTEAFF. The CDR3 coding sequence is TGCGCCAGCAGCTTGTGGGGGCCGAGCACTGAAGCTTTCTTT.

The chain combines TRBV3-1 with TRBJ2-1; no firm D call. The CDR3 has 13 amino acids. The V gene's germline CDR1 is LGHDT and CDR2 YNNKEL (reference sequence). Trimming left V 0 bases short and J 8 bases short, with 8 bases between. The CDR3 DNA reads TGTGCCAGCAGCCAAGAAGGCAAGGATGAGCAGTTCTTC. It codes for CASSQEGKDEQFF.

There are a few counts of this clonotype. This chain uses TRBV6-1 with TRBJ2-3; 8 positions agree with TRBD2. The CDR3 consists of 16 residues. Trimming removed 6 bases from V and 2 bases from J; junction bases left unmatched: 10. Germline assignment: CDR1 MNHNS and CDR2 SASEGT. The CDR3 here is CASSWGLVGATDTQYF. CDR3 bases: TGTGCCAGCAGCTGGGGACTAGTGGGGGCCACAGATACGCAGTATTTT.

Worth noting for this clonotype: A read error may account for a junction end that differs from germline. The CDR3: CSSSGGPSGANEQFF. CDR3 sequence (DNA): TGTTCCAGCAGCGGGGGGCCTAGCGGGGCCAATGAGCAGTTCTTC. The chain uses TRBV5-4 and TRBJ2-1, with TRBD2 matching 9 bases. Germline-derived CDR1 and CDR2 are SGHNT and YYREEE (reference sequence). This CDR3 has 15 amino acids. Drawing the rest from reference TRBV5-4 and TRBJ2-1, the complete variable domain is ETGVTQSPTHLIKTRGQQVTLRCSSQSGHNTVSWYQQALGQGPQFIFQYYREEENGRGNFPPRFSGLQFPNYSSELNVNALELDDSALYLCSSSGGPSGANEQFFGPGTRLTVL.

The V and J genes are TRBV5-1 and TRBJ1-1; D may be TRBD1 (5 bases). CDR1 is SGHRS, CDR2 YFSETQ, per germline. The CDR3 spans 15 residues. The ends were cut back, 4 bases at V and 1 base at J, with 14 bases in the middle. For the CDR3, the DNA is TGCGCCAGCAGCCCTTGGTCCAGGGAGAACACTGAAGCTTTCTTT. Amino acids: CASSPWSRENTEAFF.

The V gene is TRBV12-3 or TRBV12-4, the J gene TRBJ2-5; 9 bases align to TRBD1. V lost 4 bases and J lost 2; bases outside the gene matches: 2. CDR3 size: 14 residues. CDR3 loop: CASSWTGAQETQYF. The CDR3 DNA is TGTGCCAGCAGTTGGACAGGGGCACAAGAGACCCAGTACTTC.

The chain has TRBV12-3 or TRBV12-4 and TRBJ2-1, with unresolved D. The length of the CDR3 is 10 residues. The germline V and J ends were trimmed by 6 bases and 9 bases, with 6 bases remaining between them. The CDR3 region is CASSGSEQFF. Written as DNA, the CDR3 is TGTGCCAGCAGCGGTAGTGAGCAGTTCTTC.

The chain recombines TRBV5-1 with TRBJ2-1; 8 nucleotides agree with TRBD2. This CDR3 contains 15 residues. From germline, CDR1 is SGHRS and CDR2 YFSETQ. J was trimmed by 7 bases and V by 5 bases; bases with no gene match: 11. In DNA form, the CDR3 reads TGCGCCAGCAGAAGAGCGGGGGTAGTTATAAATGAGCAGTTCTTC. This gives the protein CASRRAGVVINEQFF.

A few counts support this clonotype. The chain couples TRBV5-1 to TRBJ1-1; no definite D call. Per the germline V gene, CDR1 is SGHRS and CDR2 is YFSETQ. The CDR3 loop spans 15 amino acids. Trimming removed 0 bases from V and 5 bases from J, with 14 bases in between. In nucleotides, the CDR3 is TGCGCCAGCAGCTTGGCCGAAATGGAAGGTACTGAAGCTTTCTTT. Protein product: CASSLAEMEGTEAFF.

This clonotype occurred a few times. The chain combines TRBV4-2 with TRBJ2-1, with D possibly matching TRBD2 (6 bases). The germline V and J ends were trimmed by 1 base and 6 bases, with 22 bases remaining between them. Per the germline V gene, CDR1 is LGHNA and CDR2 is YNFKEQ. There are 18 residues in the CDR3. In DNA form, the CDR3 reads TGTGCCAGCAGCCAAGTGGTATTGCGGAGGGACCGTCCCAATGAGCAGTTCTTC. Protein: CASSQVVLRRDRPNEQFF.

This chain links TRBV6-5 with TRBJ2-2, with 7 bases identical to TRBD1. V shed 2 bases, J shed 6 bases, and the junction held 3 bases outside the gene matches. The CDR3 runs to 14 residues. Germline CDR1 reads MNHEY; CDR2 reads SVGAGI. DNA of the CDR3: TGTGCCAGCAGTTACACAGGGGACGCCGGGGAGCTGTTTTTT. Translating it yields CASSYTGDAGELFF.

The gene calls are TRBV4-1 and TRBJ2-2; the D call may be TRBD1 or TRBD2 (5 bases each). V dropped 1 base and J dropped 5 bases, with 8 bases sitting between them. CDR3 length: 14 residues. The germline V gene encodes CDR1 MGHRA and CDR2 YSYEKL. DNA of the CDR3: TGCGCCAGCAGCCAAGTCTGGGGGACCGGGGAGCTGTTTTTT. It encodes CASSQVWGTGELFF.

This clonotype was observed a few times. The V gene is TRBV29-1, the J gene TRBJ2-5; TRBD2 agrees at 11 bases. Germline CDR1 reads SQVTM; CDR2 reads ANQGSEA. The CDR3 consists of 15 residues. Trimming took 4 bases from V and 3 from J; bases not matched to a gene: 7. CDR3 region: CSVVRVGLAEETQYF. As DNA, the CDR3 is TGCAGCGTTGTACGGGTGGGACTAGCGGAAGAGACCCAGTACTTC. Supplemented by reference TRBV29-1 and TRBJ2-5, the full variable domain reads SAVISQKPSRDICQRGTSLTIQCQVDSQVTMMFWYRQQPGQSLTLIATANQGSEATYESGFVIDKFPISRPNLTFSTLTVSNMSPEDSSIYLCSVVRVGLAEETQYFGPGTRLLVL.

For this clonotype: One end of the junction does not line up with germline, which may come from a read error. The gene calls are TRBV7-9 and TRBJ2-1, with D possibly TRBD1 on 5 matching bases. CDR3 size: 14 residues. Per the germline V gene, CDR1 is SEHNR and CDR2 is FQNEAQ (reference sequence). The CDR3 reads CVSSPRSGKGEQFF. CDR3 bases: TGTGTCAGCAGCCCAAGATCAGGGAAGGGTGAGCAGTTCTTC.

As regards this clonotype: A junction end diverges from the germline sequence, so it may reflect a read error. CDR3 residues: CASSLRETTGELFF. The CDR3 region has the DNA TGTGCTAGCAGCTTAAGGGAGACCACCGGGGAGCTGTTTTTT. The chain carries TRBV7-7 and TRBJ2-2, with D tentatively TRBD2 (5 bases). Germline V gene lookup returns CDR1 SSHAT and CDR2 FNYEAQ (reference sequence). This CDR3 region has 14 residues.

This clonotype was observed a handful of times. V gene TRBV7-6 combines with J gene TRBJ2-2; weak D call: TRBD1 (7 bases). Trimming stripped 3 bases from V and 7 bases from J, with 15 bases between. The CDR3 is made up of 15 amino acids. Germline CDR1 is SGHVS and CDR2 is FNYEAQ. CDR3 protein: CASSLGQGGIGELFF. CDR3 DNA sequence: TGTGCCAGCAGCTTGGGCCAGGGGGGAATCGGGGAGCTGTTTTTT.